A selection of T cell receptor beta chains follows, all from one sample in a study of identical twins. TCRdb reprocessed the 5' RACE reads with MiXCR, giving one entry per CDR3 protein. The sample lists approximately 700,000 distinct CDR3 sequences; about 20% were seen once. Another study also made use of these data, one on T cells expressing NK-cell markers.

The specimen was PBMCs. The receptors stem from a woman aged 18-29 years in good health. CDR3s include the opening cysteine and the closing phenylalanine or tryptophan. D genes are given only for firm matches. Size tells how often a clone was seen (once, few, many) or the class of an expanded clone, and some rows leave it out.

NA	TRBV24-1	TRBJ2-1	NA	TGTGCCACCAGTGATTCCCAGGCTCCCGCCCACAATGAGCAGTTCTTC	CATSDSQAPAHNEQFF
few	TRBV20-1	TRBJ1-1	NA	TGCAGTGCTAGAGTCGCCGTGATGGGGAAGAACACTGAAGCTTTCTTT	CSARVAVMGKNTEAFF
NA	TRBV5-5	TRBJ1-1	NA	TGTGCCAGCAGCTGGGGGGTTATGGGGACTGAAGCTTTCTTT	CASSWGVMGTEAFF
NA	TRBV9	TRBJ2-2	TRBD1	TGTGCCAGCAGCGTGTCCGGGACAGGGGCCACCGGGGAGCTGTTTTTT	CASSVSGTGATGELFF
few	TRBV29-1	TRBJ2-3	NA	TGCAGCGTTGGGGCCCTCGACAGGACGATACGGGATACGCAGTATTTT	CSVGALDRTIRDTQYF
few	TRBV11-3	TRBJ2-6	NA	TGTGCCAGCAGTAGGGTGACTGGGGCCAACGTCCTGACTTTC	CASSRVTGANVLTF
NA	TRBV3-1	TRBJ2-2	TRBD1	TGTGCCAGCAGTGTCGCCGACAGGGAATCCGGGGAGCTGTTTTTT	CASSVADRESGELFF
NA	TRBV20-1	TRBJ1-4	NA	TGCAGTGCTATAGGGTCAAGGGAAAAACTGTTTTTT	CSAIGSREKLFF
NA	TRBV5-4	TRBJ2-1	TRBD2	TGTGCCAGCAGCTTGGTCGGGGGGGCCTTGGAGCAGTTCTTC	CASSLVGGALEQFF
NA	TRBV20-1	TRBJ2-3	TRBD2	TGCAGTGCTATCCGAGCGGGAGGCTACACAGATACGCAGTATTTT	CSAIRAGGYTDTQYF
once	TRBV5-1	TRBJ2-7	TRBD1	TGCGCCAGCAGCTTGGCCGCGGACAGGGATCTCTACGAGCAGTACTTC	CASSLAADRDLYEQYF
few	TRBV20-1	TRBJ1-5	NA	TGCAGTGCTAGAGATCATGGCAATCAGCCCCAGCATTTT	CSARDHGNQPQHF
few	TRBV6-5	TRBJ2-7	TRBD1	TGTGCCAGCAGTTACGGACAGGGGAACTCCTACGAGCAGTACTTC	CASSYGQGNSYEQYF
NA	TRBV6-1	TRBJ2-3	NA	TGTGCCAGCAGCCTAGGTGCAAGGGCAAATACGCAGTATTTT	CASSLGARANTQYF
NA	TRBV4-2	TRBJ2-5	NA	TGTGCCAGCAGCCAAGAACGGGTCAGCAGGCGTGAGACCCAGTACTTC	CASSQERVSRRETQYF
NA	TRBV2	TRBJ2-7	NA	TGTGCCAGCAGCGCGGACAGCGGGCGGTACTTC	CASSADSGRYF
NA	TRBV20-1	TRBJ1-2	NA	TGCAGTTCTACCCGACCTAGGGCTGACTATGGCTACACCTTC	CSSTRPRADYGYTF
NA	TRBV12-3/TRBV12-4	TRBJ2-5	TRBD1	TGTGCCAGCAGTTCCGGACAGGGGGGCCAAGAGACCCAGTACTTC	CASSSGQGGQETQYF
many	TRBV20-1	TRBJ2-1	TRBD2	TGCAGTGCTAGTTGGGGGGGGGCCTACAATGAGCAGTTCTTC	CSASWGGAYNEQFF
few	TRBV6-5	TRBJ2-2	TRBD2	TGTGCCAGCAGTTACCCAGACTCCGGACTAGCGGGGGCCGGGGAGCTGTTTTTT	CASSYPDSGLAGAGELFF
few	TRBV10-3	TRBJ1-5	TRBD1	TGTGCCACGGGACAGAATAATCAGCCCCAGCATTTT	CATGQNNQPQHF
many	TRBV7-3	TRBJ2-7	NA	TGTGCCAGCAGCTTGGGGGATGGGGACTACGAGCAGTACTTC	CASSLGDGDYEQYF
few	TRBV9	TRBJ2-1	TRBD2	TGTGCCAGCAGCGTAGTAGCGGGGAAATACAATGAGCAGTTCTTC	CASSVVAGKYNEQFF
few	TRBV20-1	TRBJ2-7	NA	TGCAGTGCTAGGGACCCAGTGAGCTACGAGCAGTACTTC	CSARDPVSYEQYF
many	TRBV6-1	TRBJ1-2	NA	TGTGCCAGCAGTGAAAGCCACTACTATGGCTACACCTTC	CASSESHYYGYTF
NA	TRBV23-1	TRBJ2-3	NA	TGCGCCAGCAGTCAACCCCGCACAGATACGCAGTATTTT	CASSQPRTDTQYF
few	TRBV10-1	TRBJ2-7	NA	TGCGCCACCGGGGAAGCTTATGGGGAGCAGTACTTC	CATGEAYGEQYF